The 16 T cell receptor beta chains in this list originate from one sample, sequenced in a study of control samples from healthy donors and cancer patients. The assay was immunoSEQ multiplex PCR, and TCRdb's table has in-frame clones only and misses some. Among around 250,000 clones listed, over 75% were seen once. The sequenced sample was PBMCs. All receptors come from a woman aged 55 to 70 with lung cancer.

J is TRBJ1-6 and V is TRBV28; TRBD1 aligns across 10 bases. With V trimmed by 6 bases and J by 10 bases, 0 bases remained unmatched. CDR1 and CDR2 (germline): MDHEN, SYDVKM. The CDR3 has 12 amino acids. The CDR3 loop is CASRDRGSPLHF. CDR3 in DNA: TGTGCCAGCAGGGACAGGGGGTCACCCCTCCACTTT.

The chain joins TRBV9 to TRBJ1-1, with 7 bases matching TRBD1. The CDR3 is made up of 13 amino acids. V lost 3 bases to trimming and J lost 10 bases; unmatched junction nucleotides: 9. The V gene's germline CDR1 is SGDLS and CDR2 YYNGEE. The CDR3 bases are TGTGCCAGCAGCGCGACGTTCACAGGGGTAGCTTTCTTT. Its protein product is CASSATFTGVAFF.

The gene calls are TRBV19 and TRBJ2-3, with 7 bases identical to TRBD2. The CDR3 has 14 amino acids. V lost 6 bases, J lost 2 bases, and 5 bases stayed unmatched. CDR1 LNHDA and CDR2 SQIVND come from the germline V gene (reference sequence). CDR3 in amino acids: CASSGGTYTDTQYF. As DNA, the CDR3 is TGTGCCAGTAGCGGGGGGACTTACACAGATACGCAGTATTTT. The variable domain in full, with the rest retrieved from reference TRBV19 and TRBJ2-3, is DGGITQSPKYLFRKEGQNVTLSCEQNLNHDAMYWYRQDPGQGLRLIYYSQIVNDFQKGDIAEGYSVSREKKESFPLTVTSAQKNPTAFYLCASSGGTYTDTQYFGPGTRLTVL.

CDR3 amino acids: CASLPSGYNEQFF. CDR3 nucleotide sequence: TGTGCCAGCCTCCCTAGCGGTTACAATGAGCAGTTCTTC. The chain has TRBV19 and TRBJ2-1; 7 bases fit TRBD2. Germline lookup yields CDR1 LNHDA and CDR2 SQIVND (reference sequence). The CDR3 loop spans 13 amino acids. V lost 9 bases to trimming and J lost 4 bases; unmatched junction nucleotides: 6.

V and J are TRBV6-5 and TRBJ2-7; 9 bases line up with TRBD1. The CDR3 is 14 amino acids. CDR1 is MNHEY and CDR2 is SVGAGI in the germline V gene. J lost 3 bases, V lost 7 bases, and 7 bases had no gene match. CDR3 amino acids: CASNPGTGFYEQYF. CDR3 DNA: TGTGCCAGCAATCCCGGGACAGGGTTCTACGAGCAGTACTTC.

This clone was counted a single time. The chain carries TRBV11-3 and TRBJ1-1; TRBD1 matches 9 bases. J gave up 4 bases and V 5 bases, and 5 bases lay outside the gene matches. CDR1 is SGHNT and CDR2 is YENEEA in the germline V gene. The CDR3 has 14 residues. The CDR3 is CASSPGQGPTEAFF. CDR3 nucleotides: TGTGCCAGCAGCCCGGGACAGGGCCCCACTGAAGCTTTCTTT.

V usage is TRBV3-1 (or the pseudogene TRBV3-2) and J usage is TRBJ1-1, with D possibly TRBD1 on 5 matching bases. CDR3 length: 14 residues. Germline V gene lookup returns CDR1 LGHDT and CDR2 YNNKEL (reference sequence). V shed 1 base and J shed 4 bases, with 10 bases lying between them. The CDR3 nucleotides read TGTGCCAGCAGCCAAGCCGGGGGGACCACTGAAGCTTTCTTT. It codes for CASSQAGGTTEAFF.

The J gene is TRBJ1-3, the V gene TRBV19; unclear D gene. V lost 8 bases and J 2 bases, leaving 13 bases between the germline ends. In germline, CDR1 is LNHDA, CDR2 SQIVND (reference sequence). CDR3 size: 14 residues. The CDR3 is CASHEWKAGNTIYF. The CDR3 nucleotides are TGTGCCAGTCATGAGTGGAAGGCTGGAAACACCATATATTTT.

This chain uses TRBV20-1 with TRBJ2-5; D is possibly TRBD2 (6 bases). CDR3 length: 16 residues. Per the germline V gene, CDR1 is DFQATT and CDR2 is SNEGSKA (reference sequence). Trimming cost V 3 bases and J 5 bases, with 22 bases left between them. The DNA for the CDR3 is TGCAGTGCTAGTGGGCCTGGCGGAGGGCCCCGGGAGACCCAGTACTTC. Amino acid sequence: CSASGPGGGPRETQYF.

On this clone itself: Additional DNA sequences in this sample encode the identical CDR3. V and J are TRBV7-9 and TRBJ1-2; D unresolved. The CDR3 runs to 15 residues. Trimming shortened V by 2 bases and J by 0 bases, and 10 bases separated the two germline ends. Germline CDR1 is SEHNR and CDR2 is FQNEAQ (reference sequence). CDR3 loop: CASSLIGKANYGYTF. CDR3 DNA sequence: TGTGCCAGCAGCTTAATCGGGAAGGCTAACTATGGCTACACCTTC.

V gene TRBV19 combines with J gene TRBJ1-6; 11 bases are a match to TRBD1. Germline assignment: CDR1 LNHDA and CDR2 SQIVND (reference sequence). The CDR3 is made up of 15 amino acids. J lost 11 bases, V lost 4 bases, and 7 bases had no gene match. Here the CDR3 DNA reads TGTGCCAGTAGTACCCGGACAGGGGGCAGGGCACCCCTCCACTTT. Its translation: CASSTRTGGRAPLHF.

The chain links TRBV5-4 to TRBJ2-5; D is unclear. The CDR3 spans 12 residues. Looked up from germline, CDR1 is SGHNT and CDR2 is YYREEE (reference sequence). The V gene lost 4 bases and the J gene lost 5 bases, with 9 bases spanning the gap. This chain's CDR3 is CASSPTEETQYF. The CDR3 DNA is TGTGCCAGCAGCCCTACGGAGGAGACCCAGTACTTC.

CDR3: CASSEYNEQFF. CDR3 DNA: TGCGCCAGCAGCGAATACAATGAGCAGTTCTTC. The rearrangement uses TRBV4-1 and TRBJ2-1; D unresolved. V was pared by 5 bases and J by 4 bases, with 3 bases between. Per germline, CDR1 MGHRA and CDR2 YSYEKL. This CDR3 contains 11 residues.

V gene TRBV4-1 combines with J gene TRBJ2-1, with 7 nucleotides matching TRBD1. The CDR3 covers 15 residues. The V segment lost 3 bases and the J segment 0 bases; nucleotides outside the gene matches: 2. Germline loops: CDR1 MGHRA, CDR2 YSYEKL. CDR3 in amino acids: CASSQTGNSYNEQFF. The DNA for the CDR3 is TGCGCCAGCAGCCAGACAGGGAACTCCTACAATGAGCAGTTCTTC.

This clone was counted a few times. The CDR3 region is CASSDNMAYEQYF. CDR3 DNA: TGTGCCAGCAGTGACAATATGGCCTACGAGCAGTACTTC. The V call is TRBV6-1, the J call TRBJ2-7; no clear D gene. The V end lost 3 bases, the J end lost 2 bases, and 8 bases lay between the germline ends. The CDR3 totals 13 residues. Germline V gives CDR1 MNHNS, CDR2 SASEGT.

This sequence joins TRBV6-6 and TRBJ2-7; D perhaps matches TRBD1 (6 bases). Looked up from germline, CDR1 is MNHNY and CDR2 is SVGAGI (reference sequence). The CDR3 is 13 amino acids. The V gene lost 4 bases and the J gene lost 5 bases, with 12 bases spanning the gap. In nucleotides, the CDR3 is TGTGCCAGCAGTTCCTCAGGGGTCCACGAGCAGTACTTC. Translated, it gives CASSSSGVHEQYF.